This T cell receptor (beta chain) emerged from a study of shared clonotypes between healthy human individuals. Each of the donors was a healthy adult who was HIV-negative and had not had a recent acute infection or vaccination. Donors comprised only Caucasian adults living in Nashville, Tennessee. The CDR3 is 17 amino acids. The V segment lost 5 bases and the J segment 2 bases; nucleotides outside the gene matches: 10. Germline CDR1 reads SGHNT; CDR2 reads YENEEA. For each subset, genomic DNA was distributed in equal portions over several immunoSEQ plates. Authors' processing steps: Junction-only immunoSEQ data arrived without quality scores, meaning filtering differed. Repertoires were generated with immunoSEQ multiplex PCR, while TCRdb's copy carries only in-frame clones and drops some. V, J and clone size derive from that table, while D and trimming were established from the DNA sequence. The sample contains more than 2 million clones, 95% of which appear only once.

The sequence was collected from a man in his late teens or twenties in good health. The sequencing sample was made of naive CD4+ T cells sorted from blood. This sample's subset: CD45RA+ positively selected. The J gene is TRBJ2-1, the V gene TRBV11-3; the match to TRBD2 covers 9 bases. The CDR3 DNA sequence: TGTGCCAGCAGCGATAGATTTAGCGGGGGACCCTACAATGAGCAGTTCTTC. As protein: CASSDRFSGGPYNEQFF.